These T cell receptor beta chains were read from a single sample in a study of cytomegalovirus exposure and HLA in healthy donors. Generated by immunoSEQ multiplex PCR, the TCRdb table keeps only in-frame clones and is missing some. The table shows roughly 180,000 clones, with roughly 82% occurring only once. Specimen: PBMCs. Receptors originate from a girl aged 2 to 9 in good health and CMV-seropositive. Both conserved end residues are part of each CDR3. The D gene is left open where the match is weak. The size entry is marked missing in some rows and otherwise reads once, few, many or a size class.

V gene: TRBV5-1; CDR3 length: 15; J gene: TRBJ2-7; clone size: -; D gene: -; CDR3 DNA: TGCGCCAGCAGCGTGGGGGGGCCGGAGCCCTACGAGCAGTACTTC; CDR3 protein: CASSVGGPEPYEQYF
V gene: TRBV30; CDR3 length: 11; J gene: TRBJ1-2; clone size: -; D gene: -; CDR3 DNA: TGTGCCTGGACCGGGTTTGGCGGCTACACCTTC; CDR3 protein: CAWTGFGGYTF
V gene: TRBV27; CDR3 length: 17; J gene: TRBJ1-1; clone size: few; D gene: -; CDR3 DNA: TGTGCCAGCAGTTTATCGCCCTTCCCGGGGGGTGACACTGAAGCTTTCTTT; CDR3 protein: CASSLSPFPGGDTEAFF
V gene: TRBV6-5; CDR3 length: 13; J gene: TRBJ1-2; clone size: -; D gene: TRBD1; CDR3 DNA: TGTGCCAGCAGCGGGGACAGAAACTATGGCTACACCTTC; CDR3 protein: CASSGDRNYGYTF
V gene: TRBV5-1; CDR3 length: 14; J gene: TRBJ1-4; clone size: few; D gene: -; CDR3 DNA: TGCGCCAGCAGCTTTTCACAGGGCAATGAAAAACTGTTTTTT; CDR3 protein: CASSFSQGNEKLFF
V gene: TRBV10-3; CDR3 length: 15; J gene: TRBJ2-2; clone size: once; D gene: TRBD1; CDR3 DNA: TGTGCCATCAGACCGGACAGGGTCGACACCGGGGAGCTGTTTTTT; CDR3 protein: CAIRPDRVDTGELFF
V gene: TRBV5-6; CDR3 length: 14; J gene: TRBJ2-7; clone size: -; D gene: -; CDR3 DNA: TGTGCCAGCAGCTCTGAAATCCTCGCGGTGGAGCAGTACTTC; CDR3 protein: CASSSEILAVEQYF
V gene: TRBV29-1; CDR3 length: 14; J gene: TRBJ2-2; clone size: -; D gene: TRBD1; CDR3 DNA: TGCAGCATCAGTTGGACAGGGTTAACCGGGGAGCTGTTTTTT; CDR3 protein: CSISWTGLTGELFF
V gene: TRBV19; CDR3 length: 14; J gene: TRBJ1-1; clone size: -; D gene: TRBD1; CDR3 DNA: TGTGCCAGTAGTAGACAGGGTCTAGGGACTGAAGCTTTCTTT; CDR3 protein: CASSRQGLGTEAFF
V gene: TRBV4-1; CDR3 length: 16; J gene: TRBJ2-3; clone size: -; D gene: TRBD1; CDR3 DNA: TGCGCCAGCAGCCAAAGGGACAGGGGGTCGACAGATACGCAGTATTTT; CDR3 protein: CASSQRDRGSTDTQYF
V gene: TRBV7-2; CDR3 length: 14; J gene: TRBJ1-2; clone size: -; D gene: TRBD1; CDR3 DNA: TGTGCCAGCAGCTGGGGACAGGGTGCCTATGGCTACACCTTC; CDR3 protein: CASSWGQGAYGYTF